This T cell receptor (beta chain) appears in the sequencing data of a study of T cells in Graves' hyperthyroidism and ophthalmopathy. The CDR3 loop spans 17 amino acids. CDR1 ENHRY and CDR2 SYGVKD come from the germline V gene. Trimming took off 4 bases at V and 2 bases at J, with 19 bases between the two ends. In this sample, this clonotype turned up many times. Regions amplified from RNA transcripts were the TCR beta CDR3 regions. Primed by the HTBI set, a first-round RT-PCR was run on the TCR CDR3. Each CDR3 protein gets one entry after TCRdb re-called the multiplex PCR reads with MiXCR. The data hold roughly 500,000 distinct CDR3 sequences, with 15% to 20% observed a single time.

The receptor comes from a woman younger than 45 with Graves' ophthalmopathy. Sequenced sample: blood. The chain combines TRBV10-3 with TRBJ2-3; TRBD1 or TRBD2 may be the D gene (5 bases each). CDR3 bases: TGTGCCATCAGTGCCGGGGCAGTAGGCGGACTCACAGATACGCAGTATTTT. Its protein product is CAISAGAVGGLTDTQYF.